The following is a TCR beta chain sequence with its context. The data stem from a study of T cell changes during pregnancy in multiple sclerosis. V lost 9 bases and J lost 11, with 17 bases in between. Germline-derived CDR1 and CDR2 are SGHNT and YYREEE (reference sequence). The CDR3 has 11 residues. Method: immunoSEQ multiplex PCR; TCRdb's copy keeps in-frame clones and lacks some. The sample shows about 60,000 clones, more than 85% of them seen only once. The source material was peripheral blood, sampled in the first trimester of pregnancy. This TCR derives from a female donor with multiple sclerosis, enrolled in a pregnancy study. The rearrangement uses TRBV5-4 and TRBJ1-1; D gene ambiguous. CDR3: CATRTAGSAFF. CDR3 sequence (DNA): TGTGCCACTCGGACGGCGGGATCGGCTTTCTTT.